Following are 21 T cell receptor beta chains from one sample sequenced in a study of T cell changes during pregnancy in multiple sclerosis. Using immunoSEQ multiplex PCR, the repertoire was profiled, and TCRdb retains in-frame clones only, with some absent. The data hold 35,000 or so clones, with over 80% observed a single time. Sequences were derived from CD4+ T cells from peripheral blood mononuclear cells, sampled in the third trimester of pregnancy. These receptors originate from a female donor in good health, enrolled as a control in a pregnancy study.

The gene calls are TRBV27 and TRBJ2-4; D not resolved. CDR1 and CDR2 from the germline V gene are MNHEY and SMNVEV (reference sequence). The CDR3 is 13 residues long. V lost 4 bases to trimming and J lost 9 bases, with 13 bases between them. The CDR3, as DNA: TGTGCCAGCAGTTCGAACCGGGTTGGCATTCAGTACTTC. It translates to CASSSNRVGIQYF.

The CDR3 loop reads CASSFHDRGGEQFF. The CDR3 DNA reads TGTGCCAGCAGCTTCCATGACAGGGGCGGCGAGCAGTTCTTC. The chain uses TRBV7-2 and TRBJ2-1, with 8 bases that match TRBD1. This CDR3 contains 14 residues. With 3 bases clipped from V and 10 bases from J, the junction kept 8 bases outside the gene matches. CDR1 SGHTA and CDR2 FQGNSA come from the germline V gene.

The CDR3 protein is CASSISGSRGGAQHF. CDR3 coding DNA: TGTGCCAGTAGTATAAGTGGCTCCCGGGGGGGGGCCCAGCATTTT. The chain carries TRBV19 and TRBJ1-5; D possibly corresponds to TRBD1 (5 bases). V was clipped by 2 bases and J by 11 bases, with 19 bases between them. The germline V gene encodes CDR1 LNHDA and CDR2 SQIVND (reference sequence). The length of the CDR3 is 15 residues. The complete variable domain, with remaining parts taken from reference TRBV19 and TRBJ1-5, reads DGGITQSPKYLFRKEGQNVTLSCEQNLNHDAMYWYRQDPGQGLRLIYYSQIVNDFQKGDIAEGYSVSREKKESFPLTVTSAQKNPTAFYLCASSISGSRGGAQHFGDGTRLSIL.

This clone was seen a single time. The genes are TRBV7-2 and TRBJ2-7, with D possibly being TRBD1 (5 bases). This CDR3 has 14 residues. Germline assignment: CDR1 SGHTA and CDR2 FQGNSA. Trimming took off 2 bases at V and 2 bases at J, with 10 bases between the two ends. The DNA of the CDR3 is TGTGCCAGCAGCTTATTCTCCAGGGCCTACGAGCAGTACTTC. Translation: CASSLFSRAYEQYF.

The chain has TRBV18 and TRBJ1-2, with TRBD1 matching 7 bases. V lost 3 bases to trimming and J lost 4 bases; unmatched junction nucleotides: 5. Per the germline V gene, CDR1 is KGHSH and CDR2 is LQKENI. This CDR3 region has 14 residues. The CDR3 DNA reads TGTGCCAGCTCACCTTCCGGGACAGCCTATGGCTACACCTTC. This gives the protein CASSPSGTAYGYTF.

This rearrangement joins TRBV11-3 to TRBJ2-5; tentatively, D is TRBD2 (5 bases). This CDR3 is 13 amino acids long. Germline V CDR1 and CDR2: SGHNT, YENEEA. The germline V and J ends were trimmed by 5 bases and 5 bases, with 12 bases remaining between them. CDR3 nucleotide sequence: TGTGCCAGCAGCCGAGGAGGCTGGGAGACCCAGTACTTC. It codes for CASSRGGWETQYF.

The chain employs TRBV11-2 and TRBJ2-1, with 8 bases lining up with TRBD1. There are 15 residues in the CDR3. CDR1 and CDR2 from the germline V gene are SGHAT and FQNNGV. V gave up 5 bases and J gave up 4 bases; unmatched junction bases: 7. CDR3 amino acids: CASSPDRGKYNEQFF. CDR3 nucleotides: TGTGCCAGCAGCCCCGACAGGGGAAAATACAATGAGCAGTTCTTC.

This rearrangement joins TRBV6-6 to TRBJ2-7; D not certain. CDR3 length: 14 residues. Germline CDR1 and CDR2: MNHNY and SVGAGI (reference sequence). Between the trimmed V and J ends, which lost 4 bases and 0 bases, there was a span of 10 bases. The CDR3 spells CASSFDRSSYEQYF. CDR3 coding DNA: TGTGCCAGCAGTTTTGACCGGAGCTCCTACGAGCAGTACTTC.

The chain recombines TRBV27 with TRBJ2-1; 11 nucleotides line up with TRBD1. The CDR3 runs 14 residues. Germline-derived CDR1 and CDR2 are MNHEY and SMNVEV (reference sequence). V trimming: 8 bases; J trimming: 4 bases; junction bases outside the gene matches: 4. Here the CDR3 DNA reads TGTGCCAGCGGTGGGACAGGGGGATACAATGAGCAGTTCTTC. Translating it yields CASGGTGGYNEQFF.

CDR3 sequence reads: CASTLAGGELFF. The DNA for the CDR3 is TGTGCCAGCACCTTGGCGGGGGGGGAGCTGTTTTTT. The V gene is TRBV2, the J gene TRBJ2-2, with D perhaps TRBD2 (6 bases). The CDR3 sequence is 12 residues long. Germline V gene sequence: CDR1 SNHLY, CDR2 FYNNEI. V lost 7 bases and J 8 bases, leaving 11 bases between the germline ends.

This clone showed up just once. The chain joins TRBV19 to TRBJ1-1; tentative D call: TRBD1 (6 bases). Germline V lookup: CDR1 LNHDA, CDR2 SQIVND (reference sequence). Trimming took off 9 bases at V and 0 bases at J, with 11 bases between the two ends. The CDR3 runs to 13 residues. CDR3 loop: CASQGLMNTEAFF. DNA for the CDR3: TGTGCCAGCCAGGGGCTGATGAACACTGAAGCTTTCTTT.

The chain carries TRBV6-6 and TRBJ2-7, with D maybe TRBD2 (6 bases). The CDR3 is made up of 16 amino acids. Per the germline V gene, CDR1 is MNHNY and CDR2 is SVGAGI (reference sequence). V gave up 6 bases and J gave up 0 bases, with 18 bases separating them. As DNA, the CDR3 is TGTGCCAGCAGCTCCCTACTAGCCAAGGGCTCCTACGAGCAGTACTTC. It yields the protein CASSSLLAKGSYEQYF.

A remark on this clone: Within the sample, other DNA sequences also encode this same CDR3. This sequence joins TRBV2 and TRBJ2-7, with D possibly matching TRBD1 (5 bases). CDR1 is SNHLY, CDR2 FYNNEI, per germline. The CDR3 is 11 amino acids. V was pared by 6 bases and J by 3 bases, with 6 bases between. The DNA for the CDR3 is TGTGCCAGCAGAGGACACTACGAGCAGTACTTC. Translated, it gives CASRGHYEQYF.

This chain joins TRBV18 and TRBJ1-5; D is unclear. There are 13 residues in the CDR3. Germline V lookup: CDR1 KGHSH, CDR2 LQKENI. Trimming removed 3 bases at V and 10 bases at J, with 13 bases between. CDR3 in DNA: TGTGCCAGCTCACCTACTGAGGCGGCACCCCAGCATTTT. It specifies CASSPTEAAPQHF.

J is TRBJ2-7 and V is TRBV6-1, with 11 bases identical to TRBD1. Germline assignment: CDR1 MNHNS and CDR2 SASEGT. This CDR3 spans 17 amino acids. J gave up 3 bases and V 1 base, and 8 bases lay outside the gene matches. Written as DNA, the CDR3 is TGTGCCAGCAGTGAAGGGTATTCGGGGACAGGGGGCTACGAGCAGTACTTC. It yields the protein CASSEGYSGTGGYEQYF.

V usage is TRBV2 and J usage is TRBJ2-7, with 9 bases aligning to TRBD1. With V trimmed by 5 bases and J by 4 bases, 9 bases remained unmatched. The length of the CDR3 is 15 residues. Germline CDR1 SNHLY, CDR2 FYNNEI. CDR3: CASSSPGQGLYEQYF. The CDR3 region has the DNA TGTGCCAGCAGTTCACCGGGACAGGGATTATACGAGCAGTACTTC.

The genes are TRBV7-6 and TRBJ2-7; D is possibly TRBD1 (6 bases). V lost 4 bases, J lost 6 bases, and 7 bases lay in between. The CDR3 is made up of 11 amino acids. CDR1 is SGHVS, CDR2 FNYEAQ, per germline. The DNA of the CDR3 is TGTGCCAGCAGCTCCAGGGGCGAGCAGTACTTC. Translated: CASSSRGEQYF. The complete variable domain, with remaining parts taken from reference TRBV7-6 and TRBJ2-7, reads GAGVSQSPRYKVTKRGQDVALRCDPISGHVSLYWYRQALGQGPEFLTYFNYEAQQDKSGLPNDRFSAERPEGSISTLTIQRTEQRDSAMYRCASSSRGEQYFGPGTRLTVT.

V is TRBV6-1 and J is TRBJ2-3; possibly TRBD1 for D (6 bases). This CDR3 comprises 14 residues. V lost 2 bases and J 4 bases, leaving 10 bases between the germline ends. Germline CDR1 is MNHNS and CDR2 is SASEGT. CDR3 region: CASSESGGADTQYF. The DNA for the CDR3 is TGTGCCAGCAGTGAAAGTGGGGGCGCAGATACGCAGTATTTT.

DNA of the CDR3: TGTGCCAGTAGTATTTCTTCCTACAATGAGCAGTTCTTC. This gives the protein CASSISSYNEQFF. The V gene is TRBV19, the J gene TRBJ2-1; D call uncertain. The ends were cut back, 3 bases at V and 1 base at J, with 4 bases in the middle. The CDR3 totals 13 residues. Germline V gives CDR1 LNHDA, CDR2 SQIVND (reference sequence).

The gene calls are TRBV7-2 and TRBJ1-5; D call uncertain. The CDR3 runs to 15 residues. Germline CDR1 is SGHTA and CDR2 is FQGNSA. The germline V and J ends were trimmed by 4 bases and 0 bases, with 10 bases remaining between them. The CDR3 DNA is TGTGCCAGCAGCTCCCGAGAGGGTAGCAATCAGCCCCAGCATTTT. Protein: CASSSREGSNQPQHF.

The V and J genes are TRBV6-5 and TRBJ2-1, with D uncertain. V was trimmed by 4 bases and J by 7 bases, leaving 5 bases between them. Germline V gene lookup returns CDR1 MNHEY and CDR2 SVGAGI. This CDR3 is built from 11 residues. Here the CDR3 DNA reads TGTGCCAGCAGTTCCATTAATGAGCAGTTCTTC. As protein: CASSSINEQFF.